This record covers a single T cell receptor beta chain. These data originate in a study of shared T cell receptors in the human thymus. In germline, CDR1 is SGHNT, CDR2 YENEEA. With 5 bases removed from V and 4 bases from J, the gap between germline ends came to 11 bases. The CDR3 sequence is 13 residues long. TCRdb keeps only in-frame clones here, not all; method: immunoSEQ multiplex PCR. The sample consists of some 720,000 clones, around nine tenths of them appearing once. The data were also submitted as part of a second study, on human thymus T cells. That source adds: Thymus specimens were resections from corrective heart surgery.

The chain joins TRBV11-3 to TRBJ1-2; D uncertain. The source of this sequence is a boy under three years old with a congenital heart defect. Sequencing used thymocytes. CDR3 bases: TGTGCCAGCAGCCCACGCGGGAGCTATGGCTACACCTTC. This codes for CASSPRGSYGYTF.